The rows below give T cell receptor beta chains drawn from one sample of a study of cytomegalovirus exposure and HLA in healthy donors. The data were produced by immunoSEQ multiplex PCR, yet TCRdb's version contains in-frame clones alone and is incomplete. The sample holds more than 150,000 clones; about 85% are singletons and the top ten take roughly 2.3%. The sequenced sample consisted of PBMCs. Receptors originate from a woman under 30 in good health and CMV-seronegative. The CDR3 runs from the conserved cysteine through the conserved F or W. The order of the fields is V gene, clone size, D gene, J gene, CDR3 protein, CDR3 DNA. A D gene is named only where the DNA matches it firmly. Only part of the rows carry a size: once, few, many, or a class if the clone is expanded.

v_call: TRBV5-1; clone_size: -; d_call: TRBD1; j_call: TRBJ2-7; cdr3_aa: CASSPRDSPYEQYF; cdr3_nt: TGCGCCAGCAGCCCCCGGGACAGCCCCTACGAGCAGTACTTC
v_call: TRBV7-8; clone_size: once; d_call: -; j_call: TRBJ1-5; cdr3_aa: CASSNPTEPQHF; cdr3_nt: TGTGCCAGCAGCAACCCAACGGAGCCCCAGCATTTT
v_call: TRBV5-1; clone_size: -; d_call: -; j_call: TRBJ2-7; cdr3_aa: CASSFARGSEQYF; cdr3_nt: TGCGCCAGCAGCTTTGCCAGGGGATCCGAGCAGTACTTC
v_call: TRBV18; clone_size: -; d_call: -; j_call: TRBJ2-2; cdr3_aa: CASSPDTGELFF; cdr3_nt: TGTGCCAGCTCACCCGACACCGGGGAGCTGTTTTTT
v_call: TRBV25-1; clone_size: -; d_call: -; j_call: TRBJ2-7; cdr3_aa: CASSLQGAPSYEQYF; cdr3_nt: TGTGCCAGCAGTTTACAGGGAGCTCCCTCCTACGAGCAGTACTTC
v_call: TRBV7-3; clone_size: -; d_call: -; j_call: TRBJ1-1; cdr3_aa: CASSLLGTSTEAFF; cdr3_nt: TGTGCCAGCAGCCTATTGGGGACTTCGACTGAAGCTTTCTTT
v_call: TRBV28; clone_size: -; d_call: TRBD1; j_call: TRBJ1-1; cdr3_aa: CASSPGTVGGAFF; cdr3_nt: TGTGCCAGCAGTCCCGGGACAGTTGGTGGGGCTTTCTTT
v_call: TRBV5-6; clone_size: -; d_call: TRBD2; j_call: TRBJ2-3; cdr3_aa: CASSVGLAGKLDTQYF; cdr3_nt: TGTGCCAGCAGCGTTGGACTAGCGGGGAAACTAGATACGCAGTATTTT
v_call: TRBV6-5; clone_size: -; d_call: -; j_call: TRBJ1-1; cdr3_aa: CASIIARGNTEAFF; cdr3_nt: TGTGCCAGCATCATTGCACGGGGGAACACTGAAGCTTTCTTT
v_call: TRBV5-1; clone_size: -; d_call: -; j_call: TRBJ2-7; cdr3_aa: CASSLAWGPDSYEQYF; cdr3_nt: TGCGCCAGCAGCTTGGCCTGGGGGCCTGATTCCTACGAGCAGTACTTC
v_call: TRBV5-4; clone_size: -; d_call: -; j_call: TRBJ2-2; cdr3_aa: CASSLRRGTGELFF; cdr3_nt: TGTGCCAGCAGCTTGCGGCGGGGCACCGGGGAGCTGTTTTTT
v_call: TRBV13; clone_size: -; d_call: -; j_call: TRBJ1-4; cdr3_aa: CASRGGTEKLFF; cdr3_nt: TGTGCCAGCCGGGGGGGTACTGAAAAACTGTTTTTT
v_call: TRBV19; clone_size: -; d_call: TRBD2; j_call: TRBJ2-1; cdr3_aa: CASSTYGGARNEQFF; cdr3_nt: TGTGCCAGTAGTACCTACGGGGGGGCCCGTAATGAGCAGTTCTTC
v_call: TRBV11-3; clone_size: -; d_call: TRBD2; j_call: TRBJ2-2; cdr3_aa: CASSTGGPVTGELFF; cdr3_nt: TGTGCCAGCAGCACGGGAGGGCCGGTCACCGGGGAGCTGTTTTTT
v_call: TRBV28; clone_size: -; d_call: -; j_call: TRBJ1-6; cdr3_aa: CASTEGTQHSPLHF; cdr3_nt: TGTGCCAGCACTGAAGGGACTCAACATTCACCCCTCCACTTT
v_call: TRBV28; clone_size: -; d_call: TRBD1; j_call: TRBJ1-3; cdr3_aa: CASSPDRGVGAIYF; cdr3_nt: TGTGCCAGCAGTCCCGACAGGGGAGTAGGCGCCATATATTTT
v_call: TRBV7-8; clone_size: -; d_call: -; j_call: TRBJ1-1; cdr3_aa: CASSLAYRVKNTEAFF; cdr3_nt: TGTGCCAGCAGCTTAGCTTACAGGGTAAAGAACACTGAAGCTTTCTTT
v_call: TRBV7-8; clone_size: -; d_call: -; j_call: TRBJ2-7; cdr3_aa: CASSLSGPYEQYF; cdr3_nt: TGTGCCAGCAGCCTTAGCGGCCCCTACGAGCAGTACTTC
v_call: TRBV19; clone_size: -; d_call: -; j_call: TRBJ2-3; cdr3_aa: CASSIGAGKSDTQYF; cdr3_nt: TGTGCCAGTAGTATCGGGGCGGGGAAGTCAGATACGCAGTATTTT
v_call: TRBV4-3; clone_size: few; d_call: -; j_call: TRBJ1-2; cdr3_aa: CASSRFRGARDGYTF; cdr3_nt: TGCGCCAGCAGCCGGTTCCGGGGGGCCCGGGATGGCTACACCTTC
v_call: TRBV4-3; clone_size: -; d_call: TRBD1; j_call: TRBJ1-2; cdr3_aa: CASSFLGQGDINYGYTF; cdr3_nt: TGCGCCAGCAGCTTCCTAGGACAGGGGGATATTAACTATGGCTACACCTTC
v_call: TRBV2; clone_size: -; d_call: -; j_call: TRBJ1-1; cdr3_aa: CASSLLSPGQGSWAFF; cdr3_nt: TGTGCCAGCAGTCTCCTAAGTCCAGGCCAGGGGAGTTGGGCTTTCTTT
v_call: TRBV6-1; clone_size: -; d_call: -; j_call: TRBJ2-2; cdr3_aa: CASSEAVGSAENTGELFF; cdr3_nt: TGCGCCAGCAGTGAAGCGGTCGGGAGCGCTGAGAACACCGGGGAGCTGTTTTTT